These 5 T cell receptor beta chains were sequenced from one sample in a study of shared clonotypes between healthy human individuals. Method: immunoSEQ multiplex PCR; TCRdb's copy keeps in-frame clones and lacks some. The sample has about 980,000 clones, approximately 80% seen once. The material sequenced was memory CD4+ T cells sorted from blood. Subset: CD45RA-negative fraction. The receptors originated from a man in his late teens or twenties in good health.

This chain connects TRBV11-1 to TRBJ1-5, with 7 nucleotides matching TRBD1. The V gene's germline CDR1 is SGHAT and CDR2 FQDESV (reference sequence). This CDR3 is built from 15 residues. The V and J ends lost 3 bases and 6 bases, in that order; junction bases with no gene match: 8. The CDR3 DNA reads TGTGCCAGCAGCTTGGAGGGGGCCGAGGGTCAGCCCCAGCATTTT. This translates into CASSLEGAEGQPQHF.

DNA for the CDR3: TGTGCCAGCAGCCTAAGCGGGACCGAAGCTTTCTTT. It yields the protein CASSLSGTEAFF. V and J are TRBV11-2 and TRBJ1-1; TRBD1 might be the D (5 bases). The CDR3 has 12 amino acids. With 5 bases removed from V and 8 bases from J, the gap between germline ends came to 12 bases. Germline V gene lookup returns CDR1 SGHAT and CDR2 FQNNGV.

This clone came up once. The chain combines TRBV2 with TRBJ1-4; 9 bases map to TRBD1. Germline trimming cut 5 bases from V and 12 bases from J; bases unmatched to any gene: 1. The CDR3 is 11 residues long. The germline V gene encodes CDR1 SNHLY and CDR2 FYNNEI. CDR3 in amino acids: CASSRDRELFF. The CDR3 DNA reads TGTGCCAGCAGTCGGGACAGGGAACTGTTTTTT.

In this sample, this clone turned up a few times. This chain connects TRBV29-1 to TRBJ1-5; the match to TRBD1 covers 11 bases. This CDR3 has 13 residues. CDR1 SQVTM and CDR2 ANQGSEA come from the germline V gene. This CDR3 is CSVGQGAGQPQHF. The CDR3 DNA reads as TGCAGTGTAGGACAGGGGGCAGGTCAGCCCCAGCATTTT.

The chain carries TRBV6-1 and TRBJ1-6, with TRBD1 identical over 7 bases. This CDR3 is 17 amino acids long. Germline CDR1 MNHNS, CDR2 SASEGT. Trimming took 4 bases from V and 0 from J; bases not matched to a gene: 6. This CDR3 is CASSGRGISSYNSPLHF. The CDR3 DNA follows: TGTGCCAGCAGTGGCAGGGGGATAAGCTCCTATAATTCACCCCTCCACTTT.